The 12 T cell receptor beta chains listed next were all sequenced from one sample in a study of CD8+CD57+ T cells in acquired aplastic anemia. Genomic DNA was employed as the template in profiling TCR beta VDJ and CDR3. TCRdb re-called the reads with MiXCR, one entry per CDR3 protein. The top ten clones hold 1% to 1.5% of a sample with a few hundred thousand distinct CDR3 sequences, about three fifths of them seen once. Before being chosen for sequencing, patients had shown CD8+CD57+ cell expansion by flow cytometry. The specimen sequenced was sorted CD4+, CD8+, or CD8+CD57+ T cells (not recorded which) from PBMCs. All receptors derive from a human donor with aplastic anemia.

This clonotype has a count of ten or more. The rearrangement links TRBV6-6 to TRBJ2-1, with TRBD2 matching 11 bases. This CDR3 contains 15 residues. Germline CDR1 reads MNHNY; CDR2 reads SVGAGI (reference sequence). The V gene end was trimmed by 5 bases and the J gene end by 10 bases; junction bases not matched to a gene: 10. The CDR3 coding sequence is TGTGCCAGCAGTCTCTTAGCGGGGGGGGTGGCGGAGCAGTTCTTC. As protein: CASSLLAGGVAEQFF.

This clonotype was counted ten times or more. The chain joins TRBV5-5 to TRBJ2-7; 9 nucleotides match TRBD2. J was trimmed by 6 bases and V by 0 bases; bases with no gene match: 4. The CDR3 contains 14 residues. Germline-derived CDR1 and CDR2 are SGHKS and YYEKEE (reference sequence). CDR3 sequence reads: CASSLAPRGGEQYF. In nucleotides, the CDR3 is TGTGCCAGCAGCTTGGCCCCGCGGGGGGGCGAGCAGTACTTC.

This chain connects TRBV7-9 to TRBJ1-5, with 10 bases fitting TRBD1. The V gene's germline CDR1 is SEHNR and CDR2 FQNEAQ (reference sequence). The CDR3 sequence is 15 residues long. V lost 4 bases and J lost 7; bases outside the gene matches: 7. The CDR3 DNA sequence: TGTGCCAGCAGCTCGACAGGGGGCGCGGGACAGCCCCAGCATTTT. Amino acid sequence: CASSSTGGAGQPQHF.

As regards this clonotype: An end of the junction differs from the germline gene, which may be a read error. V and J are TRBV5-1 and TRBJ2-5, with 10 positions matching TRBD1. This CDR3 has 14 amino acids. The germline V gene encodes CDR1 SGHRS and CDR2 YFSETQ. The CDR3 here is CASADRGAEKTRYF. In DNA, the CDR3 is TGCGCCAGCGCGGACAGGGGGGCCGAAAAGACCCGGTACTTC.

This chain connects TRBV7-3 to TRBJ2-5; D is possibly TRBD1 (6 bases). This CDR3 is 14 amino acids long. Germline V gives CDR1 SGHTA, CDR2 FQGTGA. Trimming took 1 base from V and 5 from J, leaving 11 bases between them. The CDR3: CASSLIQGRETQYF. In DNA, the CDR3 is TGTGCCAGCAGCTTAATACAGGGAAGGGAGACCCAGTACTTC. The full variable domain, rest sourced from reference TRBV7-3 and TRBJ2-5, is GAGVSQTPSNKVTEKGKYVELRCDPISGHTALYWYRQSLGQGPEFLIYFQGTGAADDSGLPNDRFFAVRPEGSVSTLKIQRTERGDSAVYLCASSLIQGRETQYFGPGTRLLVL.

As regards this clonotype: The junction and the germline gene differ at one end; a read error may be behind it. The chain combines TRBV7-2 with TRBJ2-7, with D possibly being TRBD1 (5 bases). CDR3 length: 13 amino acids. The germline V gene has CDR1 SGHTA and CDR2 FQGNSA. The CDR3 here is CAGSFGFRGEQYF. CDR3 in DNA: TGTGCCGGCAGCTTTGGCTTTAGGGGCGAGCAGTACTTC.

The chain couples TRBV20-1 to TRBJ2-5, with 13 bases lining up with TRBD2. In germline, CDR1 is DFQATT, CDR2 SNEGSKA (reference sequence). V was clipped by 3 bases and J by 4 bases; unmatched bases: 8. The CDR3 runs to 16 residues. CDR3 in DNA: TGCAGTGCTAGTGACCGACTAGCGGGGGGCACAGAGACCCAGTACTTC. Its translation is CSASDRLAGGTETQYF.

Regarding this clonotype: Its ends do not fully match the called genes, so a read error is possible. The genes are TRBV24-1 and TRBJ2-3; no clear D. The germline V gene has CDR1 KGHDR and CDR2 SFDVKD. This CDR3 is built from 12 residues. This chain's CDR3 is CATSDLRDTRYF. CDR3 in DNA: TGTGCCACCAGTGATTTGCGAGATACGCGGTATTTT.

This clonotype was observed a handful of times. CDR3 sequence reads: CSAPSNEQFF. The CDR3, as DNA: TGCAGTGCTCCGAGCAATGAGCAGTTCTTC. V and J are TRBV20-1 and TRBJ2-1, with no clear D. The CDR3 covers 10 residues. Germline lookup yields CDR1 DFQATT and CDR2 SNEGSKA (reference sequence). V lost 5 bases and J lost 6, with 5 bases in between.

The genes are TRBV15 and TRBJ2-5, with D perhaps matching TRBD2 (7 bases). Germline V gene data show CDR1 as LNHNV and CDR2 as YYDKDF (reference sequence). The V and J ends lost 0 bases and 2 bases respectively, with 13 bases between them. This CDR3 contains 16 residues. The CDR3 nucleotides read TGTGCCACCAGCAGAGAGGATAGGGGGGGGCAAGAGACCCAGTACTTC. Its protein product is CATSREDRGGQETQYF.

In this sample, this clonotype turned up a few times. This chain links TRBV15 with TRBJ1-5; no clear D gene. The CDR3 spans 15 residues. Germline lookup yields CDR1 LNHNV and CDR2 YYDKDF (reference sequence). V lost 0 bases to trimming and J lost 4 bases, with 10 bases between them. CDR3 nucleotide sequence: TGTGCCACCAGCAGAGATTTCGGCCGAAATCAGCCCCAGCATTTT. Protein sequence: CATSRDFGRNQPQHF.

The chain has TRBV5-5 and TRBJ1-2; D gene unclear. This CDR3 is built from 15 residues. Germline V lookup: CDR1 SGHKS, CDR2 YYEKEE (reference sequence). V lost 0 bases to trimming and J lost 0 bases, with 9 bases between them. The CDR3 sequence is CASSLGTTTNYGYTF. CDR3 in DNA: TGTGCCAGCAGCTTGGGAACTACCACTAACTATGGCTACACCTTC.